The present entry profiles one T cell receptor (beta chain) with its context. Its target is not known. The CDR3 runs to 15 residues. Germline assignment: CDR1 SGHAT and CDR2 FQNNGV. V trimming: 4 bases; J trimming: 1 base; junction bases outside the gene matches: 4. This record comes from a study of Ad26.COV2.S vaccination and SARS-CoV-2 variants. Sequencing used immunoSEQ multiplex PCR; TCRdb keeps in-frame clones, though not all of them. The sample lists around 450,000 clones; roughly 91% were seen once. Treatment denoted: roughly 18 received Ad26.COV2.S at low or high dose, single or two shots; several received placebo; per-sample allocation not given. Each sample was drawn 63 days after the first injection (of vaccine or placebo). The study's findings and limits: Possibly, TCR breadth and depth analyses underestimated total T cell responses.

Sample: peripheral blood, taken in a trial of Ad26.COV2.S vaccine versus placebo. The receptor was derived from a person aged 18-65 years who received the Ad26.COV2.S COVID-19 vaccine or a placebo. V gene TRBV11-2 combines with J gene TRBJ2-7; 10 nucleotides line up with TRBD2. The CDR3 sequence: CASSSTSGLSYEQYF. The DNA for the CDR3 is TGTGCCAGCAGCTCGACTAGCGGGCTGTCCTACGAGCAGTACTTC.